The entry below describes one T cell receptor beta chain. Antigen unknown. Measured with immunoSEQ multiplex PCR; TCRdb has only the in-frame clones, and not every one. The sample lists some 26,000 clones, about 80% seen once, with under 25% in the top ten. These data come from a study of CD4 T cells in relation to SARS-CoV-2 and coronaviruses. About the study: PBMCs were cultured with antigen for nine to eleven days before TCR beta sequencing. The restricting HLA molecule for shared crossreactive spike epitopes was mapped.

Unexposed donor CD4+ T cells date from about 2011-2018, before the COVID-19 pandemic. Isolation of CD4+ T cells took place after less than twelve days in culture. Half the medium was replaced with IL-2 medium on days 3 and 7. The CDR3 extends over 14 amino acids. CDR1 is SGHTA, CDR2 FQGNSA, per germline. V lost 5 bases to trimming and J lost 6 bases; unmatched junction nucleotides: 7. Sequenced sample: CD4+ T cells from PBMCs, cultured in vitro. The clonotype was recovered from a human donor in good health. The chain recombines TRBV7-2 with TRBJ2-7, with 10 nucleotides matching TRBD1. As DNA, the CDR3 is TGTGCCAGCAGCCCCAGGACAGGGGGGGCCGAGCAGTACTTC. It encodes CASSPRTGGAEQYF. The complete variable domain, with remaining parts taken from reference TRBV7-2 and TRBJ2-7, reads GAGVSQSPSNKVTEKGKDVELRCDPISGHTALYWYRQSLGQGLEFLIYFQGNSAPDKSGLPSDRFSAERTGGSVSTLTIQRTQQEDSAVYLCASSPRTGGAEQYFGPGTRLTVT.